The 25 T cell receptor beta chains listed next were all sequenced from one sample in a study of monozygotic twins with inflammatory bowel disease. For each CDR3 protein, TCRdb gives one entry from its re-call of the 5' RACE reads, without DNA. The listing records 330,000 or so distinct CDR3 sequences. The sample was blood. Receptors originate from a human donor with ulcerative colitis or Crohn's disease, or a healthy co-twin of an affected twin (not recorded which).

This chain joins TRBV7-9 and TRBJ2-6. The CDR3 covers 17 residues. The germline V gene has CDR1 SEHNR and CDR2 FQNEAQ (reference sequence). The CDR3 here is CASSLNMVGSGANVLTF.

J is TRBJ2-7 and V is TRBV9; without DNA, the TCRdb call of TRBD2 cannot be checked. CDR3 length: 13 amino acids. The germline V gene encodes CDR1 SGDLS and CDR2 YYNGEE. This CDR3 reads CASSRDSPLEQYF.

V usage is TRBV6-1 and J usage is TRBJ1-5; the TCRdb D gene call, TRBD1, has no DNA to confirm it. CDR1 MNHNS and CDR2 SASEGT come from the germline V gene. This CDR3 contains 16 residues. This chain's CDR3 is CASSAGQGAGNQPQHF.

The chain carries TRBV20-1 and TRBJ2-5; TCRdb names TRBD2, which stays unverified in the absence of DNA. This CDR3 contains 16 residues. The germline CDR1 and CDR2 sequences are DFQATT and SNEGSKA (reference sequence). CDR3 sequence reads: CSAEGISGGAGETQYF.

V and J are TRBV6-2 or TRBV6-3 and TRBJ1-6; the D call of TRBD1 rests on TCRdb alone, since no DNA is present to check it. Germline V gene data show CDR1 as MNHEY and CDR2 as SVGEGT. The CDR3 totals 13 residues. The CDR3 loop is CASSYSGQARIHF.

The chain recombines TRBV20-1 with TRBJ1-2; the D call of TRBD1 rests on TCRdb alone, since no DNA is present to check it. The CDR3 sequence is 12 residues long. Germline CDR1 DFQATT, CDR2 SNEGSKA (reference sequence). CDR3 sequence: CSALGRNYGYTF.

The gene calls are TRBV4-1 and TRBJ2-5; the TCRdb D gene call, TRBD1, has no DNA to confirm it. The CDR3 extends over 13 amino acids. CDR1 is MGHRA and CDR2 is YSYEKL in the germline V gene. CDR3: CASSQVTGDTQYF.

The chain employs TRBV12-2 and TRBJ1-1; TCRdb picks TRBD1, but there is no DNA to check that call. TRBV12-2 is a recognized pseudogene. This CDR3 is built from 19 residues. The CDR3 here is CASRLNKYRPGQGDTEAFF.

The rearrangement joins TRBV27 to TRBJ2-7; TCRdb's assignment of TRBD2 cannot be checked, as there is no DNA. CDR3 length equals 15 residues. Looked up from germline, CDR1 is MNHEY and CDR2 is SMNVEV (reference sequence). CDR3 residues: CASSLASGGAYEQYF.

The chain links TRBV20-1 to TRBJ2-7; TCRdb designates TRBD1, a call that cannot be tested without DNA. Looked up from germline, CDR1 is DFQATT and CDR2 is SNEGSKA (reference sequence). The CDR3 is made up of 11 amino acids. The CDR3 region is CSVVGAGEQYF.

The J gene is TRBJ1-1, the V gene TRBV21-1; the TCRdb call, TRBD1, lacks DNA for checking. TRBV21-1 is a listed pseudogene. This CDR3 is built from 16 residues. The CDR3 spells CASSKGRGRLNTEAFF.

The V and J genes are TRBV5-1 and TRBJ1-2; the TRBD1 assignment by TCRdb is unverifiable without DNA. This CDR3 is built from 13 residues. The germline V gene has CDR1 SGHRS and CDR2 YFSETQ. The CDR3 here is CASSLGTLDGYTF. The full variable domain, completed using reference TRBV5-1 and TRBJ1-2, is KAGVTQTPRYLIKTRGQQVTLSCSPISGHRSVSWYQQTPGQGLQFLFEYFSETQRNKGNFPGRFSGRQFSNSRSEMNVSTLELGDSALYLCASSLGTLDGYTFGSGTRLTVV.

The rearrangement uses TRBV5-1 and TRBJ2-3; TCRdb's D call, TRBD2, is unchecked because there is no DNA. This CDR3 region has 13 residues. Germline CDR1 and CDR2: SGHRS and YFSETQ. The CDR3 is CASSLLPGITQYF. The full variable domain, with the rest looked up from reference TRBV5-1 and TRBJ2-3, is KAGVTQTPRYLIKTRGQQVTLSCSPISGHRSVSWYQQTPGQGLQFLFEYFSETQRNKGNFPGRFSGRQFSNSRSEMNVSTLELGDSALYLCASSLLPGITQYFGPGTRLTVL.

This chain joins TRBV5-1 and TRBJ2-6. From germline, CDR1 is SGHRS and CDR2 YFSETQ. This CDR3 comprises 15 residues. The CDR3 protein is CASSLDGDGANVLTF. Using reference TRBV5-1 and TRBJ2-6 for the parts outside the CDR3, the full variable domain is KAGVTQTPRYLIKTRGQQVTLSCSPISGHRSVSWYQQTPGQGLQFLFEYFSETQRNKGNFPGRFSGRQFSNSRSEMNVSTLELGDSALYLCASSLDGDGANVLTFGAGSRLTVL.

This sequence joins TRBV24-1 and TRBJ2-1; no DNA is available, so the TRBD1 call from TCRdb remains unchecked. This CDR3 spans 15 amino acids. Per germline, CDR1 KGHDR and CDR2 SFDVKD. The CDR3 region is CATSDPRQGAVEQFF.

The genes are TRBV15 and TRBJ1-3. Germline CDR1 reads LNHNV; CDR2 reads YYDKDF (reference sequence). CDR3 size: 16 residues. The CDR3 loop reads CATSREGQSLRNTIYF.

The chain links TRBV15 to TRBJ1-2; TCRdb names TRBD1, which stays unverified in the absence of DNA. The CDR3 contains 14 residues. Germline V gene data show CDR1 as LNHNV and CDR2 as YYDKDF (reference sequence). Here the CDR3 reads CATSRVTGAHGYTF. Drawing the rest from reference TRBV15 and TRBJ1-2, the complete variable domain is DAMVIQNPRYQVTQFGKPVTLSCSQTLNHNVMYWYQQKSSQAPKLLFHYYDKDFNNEADTPDNFQSRRPNTSFCFLDIRSPGLGDTAMYLCATSRVTGAHGYTFGSGTRLTVV.

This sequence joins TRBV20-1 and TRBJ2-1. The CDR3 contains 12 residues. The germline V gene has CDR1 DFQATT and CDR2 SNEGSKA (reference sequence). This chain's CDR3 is CSAKQAWDEQFF.

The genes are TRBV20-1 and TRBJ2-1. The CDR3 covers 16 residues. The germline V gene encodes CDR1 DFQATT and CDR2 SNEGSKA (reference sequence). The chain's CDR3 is CSAARSGRSSYNEQFF.

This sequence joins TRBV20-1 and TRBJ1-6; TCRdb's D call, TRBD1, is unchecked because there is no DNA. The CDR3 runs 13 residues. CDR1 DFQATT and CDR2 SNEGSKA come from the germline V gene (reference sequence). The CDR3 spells CSVPDSNNSPLHF.

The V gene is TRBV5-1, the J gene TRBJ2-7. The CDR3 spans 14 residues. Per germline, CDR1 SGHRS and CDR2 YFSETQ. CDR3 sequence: CASSFAGGSYEQYF.

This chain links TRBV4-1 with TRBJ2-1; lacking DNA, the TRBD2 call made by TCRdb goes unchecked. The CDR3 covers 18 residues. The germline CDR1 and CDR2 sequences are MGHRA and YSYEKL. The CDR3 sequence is CASSQYPTSESSYNEQFF.

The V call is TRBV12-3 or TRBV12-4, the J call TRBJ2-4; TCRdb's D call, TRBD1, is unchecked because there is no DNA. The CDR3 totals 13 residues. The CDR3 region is CASGGTQPSIQYF.

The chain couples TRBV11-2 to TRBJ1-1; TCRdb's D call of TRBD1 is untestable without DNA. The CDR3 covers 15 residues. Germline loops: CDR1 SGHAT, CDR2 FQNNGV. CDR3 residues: CASSLNPGHNTEAFF.

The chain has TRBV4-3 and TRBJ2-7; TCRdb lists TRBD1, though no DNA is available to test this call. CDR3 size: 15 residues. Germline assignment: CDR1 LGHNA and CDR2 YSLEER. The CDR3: CASSQAGQGIHEQYF.